This T cell receptor beta chain came from a study of cytomegalovirus exposure and HLA in healthy donors. The CDR3 length is 15 residues. The V end was cut by 1 base, the J end by 6 bases, with 13 bases between. Germline CDR1 is SGHRS and CDR2 is YFSETQ. On this clone itself: Antigen: not known.

Study observations and caveats: Among the sequence variants, a highly shared cluster was likely an artifact of sequencing. In an earlier analysis, most TCR beta V segments were productive about 87% or about 30% of the time.

It was with 60 Vbeta and 13 Jbeta primers that the PCR ran. Data came from immunoSEQ multiplex PCR; TCRdb stores just in-frame clones and leaves some out. The sample holds 150,000 to 200,000 clones, around four fifths seen once. Sequenced material: PBMCs. The chain uses TRBV5-1 and TRBJ2-2, with D perhaps TRBD2 (5 bases). The TCR originated in a man between 50 and 59 years old in good health and CMV-seropositive. Here the CDR3 reads CASSLMATRAGELFF. The CDR3 DNA reads as TGCGCCAGCAGCTTGATGGCCACGCGGGCCGGGGAGCTGTTTTTT.